These 10 T cell receptor beta chains were all obtained from the same sample, sequenced in a study of CD8 T cells in ankylosing spondylitis. TCRdb fed the 5' RACE reads into MiXCR, producing one record per CDR3 protein. The sample holds 300,000 to 400,000 distinct CDR3 sequences, around a tenth seen once. The specimen sequenced was blood, either unsorted or a sorted T cell fraction (not recorded which). Receptor source: a female donor with ankylosing spondylitis or in good health (not recorded which).

The chain recombines TRBV27 with TRBJ2-7; TRBD1 matches 7 bases. With 5 bases clipped from V and 0 bases from J, the junction kept 22 bases outside the gene matches. The CDR3 extends over 20 amino acids. The V gene's germline CDR1 is MNHEY and CDR2 SMNVEV (reference sequence). The CDR3 loop reads CASSLRNPTATGAPSYEQYF. The CDR3 nucleotides are TGTGCCAGCAGTCTCCGCAATCCCACCGCCACAGGGGCCCCCTCCTACGAGCAGTACTTC.

The chain links TRBV7-2 to TRBJ2-2; D might be TRBD2 (5 bases). The CDR3 loop spans 14 amino acids. The V end was cut by 5 bases, the J end by 8 bases, with 15 bases between. Germline V gene data show CDR1 as SGHTA and CDR2 as FQGNSA. CDR3 bases: TGTGCCAGCAGCCTCGGAGGAGCGGTAGGGGAGCTGTTTTTT. Its translation: CASSLGGAVGELFF. The variable domain in full, with the rest retrieved from reference TRBV7-2 and TRBJ2-2, is GAGVSQSPSNKVTEKGKDVELRCDPISGHTALYWYRQSLGQGLEFLIYFQGNSAPDKSGLPSDRFSAERTGGSVSTLTIQRTQQEDSAVYLCASSLGGAVGELFFGEGSRLTVL.

The CDR3: CASSPTTGGIWKNTEAFF. The CDR3 nucleotides read TGTGCCAGCTCACCAACCACAGGGGGCATTTGGAAGAACACTGAAGCTTTCTTT. J is TRBJ1-1 and V is TRBV18; 9 bases map to TRBD1. V lost 2 bases to trimming and J lost 1 base; unmatched junction nucleotides: 11. CDR1 and CDR2 (germline): KGHSH, LQKENI. This CDR3 has 18 residues. The variable domain in full, completed from reference TRBV18 and TRBJ1-1, reads NAGVMQNPRHLVRRRGQEARLRCSPMKGHSHVYWYRQLPEEGLKFMVYLQKENIIDESGMPKERFSAEFPKEGPSILRIQQVVRGDSAAYFCASSPTTGGIWKNTEAFFGQGTRLTVV.

This clonotype was seen only a few times. This chain's CDR3 is CAGKWDSTTRSSYEQYF. The CDR3 DNA reads TGTGCCGGCAAGTGGGACTCCACGACCAGGAGCTCCTACGAGCAGTACTTC. This chain uses TRBV27 with TRBJ2-7; D is possibly TRBD2 (6 bases). The CDR3 runs 17 residues. The germline V gene encodes CDR1 MNHEY and CDR2 SMNVEV (reference sequence). Trimming stripped 11 bases from V and 0 bases from J, with 26 bases between.

This clonotype was recorded at least ten times. The chain couples TRBV27 to TRBJ2-7; D might be TRBD1 (5 bases). This CDR3 is 15 amino acids long. V shed 7 bases and J shed 2 bases, with 18 bases lying between them. Germline CDR1 reads MNHEY; CDR2 reads SMNVEV (reference sequence). The CDR3 DNA is TGTGCCAGCACCCGACTCCCCCCCAGGGCCTACGAGCAGTACTTC. Translating gives CASTRLPPRAYEQYF.

This clonotype was detected many times. The chain uses TRBV5-5 and TRBJ1-2, with D possibly being TRBD1 (6 bases). CDR3 length equals 14 residues. Per the germline V gene, CDR1 is SGHKS and CDR2 is YYEKEE (reference sequence). Trimming pared 4 bases from V and 5 bases from J, leaving 15 bases between. CDR3 DNA: TGTGCCAGCAGCCCCGGGAGCCAGGGGTATGGCTACACCTTC. It translates to CASSPGSQGYGYTF.

This clonotype was detected ten times or more. The chain links TRBV28 to TRBJ2-3; TRBD2 matches 10 bases. V lost 6 bases and J lost 4; bases outside the gene matches: 7. Germline CDR1 is MDHEN and CDR2 is SYDVKM. The CDR3 sequence is 15 residues long. The chain's CDR3 is CASSPSGSWADTQYF. The CDR3 nucleotides are TGTGCCAGCAGCCCTAGCGGGAGTTGGGCAGATACGCAGTATTTT. Drawing the rest from reference TRBV28 and TRBJ2-3, the complete variable domain is DVKVTQSSRYLVKRTGEKVFLECVQDMDHENMFWYRQDPGLGLRLIYFSYDVKMKEKGDIPEGYSVSREKKERFSLILESASTNQTSMYLCASSPSGSWADTQYFGPGTRLTVL.

The table lists this clonotype with many counts. The gene calls are TRBV20-1 and TRBJ2-7, with D possibly being TRBD1 (5 bases). The germline V and J ends were trimmed by 0 bases and 2 bases, with 17 bases remaining between them. The CDR3 has 16 residues. Per germline, CDR1 DFQATT and CDR2 SNEGSKA (reference sequence). The chain's CDR3 is CSARDRAGSTPYEQYF. The CDR3 DNA reads as TGCAGTGCTAGAGATCGCGCAGGGTCAACCCCCTACGAGCAGTACTTC.

This clonotype showed up many times. The V and J genes are TRBV2 and TRBJ2-1, with TRBD2 matching over 7 bases. Germline CDR1 is SNHLY and CDR2 is FYNNEI. V gave up 2 bases and J gave up 5 bases; unmatched junction bases: 6. The CDR3 extends over 15 amino acids. CDR3 bases: TGTGCCAGCAGTGAATCCGGGCGGGGGAACAATGAGCAGTTCTTC. It codes for CASSESGRGNNEQFF.

This clonotype was observed at least ten times. The chain has TRBV20-1 and TRBJ2-7; D gene uncertain. Trimming removed 0 bases at V and 13 bases at J, with 10 bases between. Germline CDR1 DFQATT, CDR2 SNEGSKA (reference sequence). The CDR3 runs to 10 residues. CDR3 sequence: CSARDQEDYF. The CDR3 region has the DNA TGCAGTGCTAGAGACCAAGAGGACTACTTC.